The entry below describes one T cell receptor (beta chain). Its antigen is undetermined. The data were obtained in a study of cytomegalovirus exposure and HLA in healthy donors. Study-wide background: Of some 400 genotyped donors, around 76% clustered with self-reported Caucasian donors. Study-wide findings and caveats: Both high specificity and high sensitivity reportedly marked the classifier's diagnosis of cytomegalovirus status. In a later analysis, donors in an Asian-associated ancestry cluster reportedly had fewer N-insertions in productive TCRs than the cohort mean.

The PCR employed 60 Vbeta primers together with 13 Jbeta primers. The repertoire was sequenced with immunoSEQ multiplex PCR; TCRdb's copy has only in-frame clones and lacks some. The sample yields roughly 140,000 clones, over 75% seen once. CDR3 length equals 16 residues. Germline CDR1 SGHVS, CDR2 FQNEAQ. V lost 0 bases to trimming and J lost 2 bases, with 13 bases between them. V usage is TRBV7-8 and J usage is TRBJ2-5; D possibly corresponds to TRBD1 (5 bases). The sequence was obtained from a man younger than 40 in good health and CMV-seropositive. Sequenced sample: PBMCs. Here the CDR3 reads CASSLAGLGIQETQYF. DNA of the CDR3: TGTGCCAGCAGCTTAGCGGGGCTGGGGATACAAGAGACCCAGTACTTC.